This T cell receptor (beta chain) was documented in a study of T cell responses to AZD1222 COVID-19 vaccine. The table came from immunoSEQ multiplex PCR; TCRdb's copy has only in-frame clones and leaves some out. The repertoire holds some 80,000 clones, around 88% seen once, with less than 12% in the top ten. Study-level results: Repertoires were sampled only after the peak T cell response. It was only six AZD1222 recipients who were seropositive at baseline.

In the case of this clone: What it binds is not known.

The origin of this receptor is an adult who received the MenACWY meningococcal vaccine as a control. This specimen consisted of peripheral blood, obtained 28 days after the second dose of the MenACWY control vaccine.

The CDR3 nucleotides read TGTGCCAGTTACAGGAATGAAAAACTGTTTTTT. Translated, it gives CASYRNEKLFF. The chain combines TRBV28 with TRBJ1-4; tentative D call: TRBD1 (5 bases). Germline V gives CDR1 MDHEN, CDR2 SYDVKM. This CDR3 has 11 residues. Trimming removed 9 bases at V and 5 bases at J, with 7 bases between.